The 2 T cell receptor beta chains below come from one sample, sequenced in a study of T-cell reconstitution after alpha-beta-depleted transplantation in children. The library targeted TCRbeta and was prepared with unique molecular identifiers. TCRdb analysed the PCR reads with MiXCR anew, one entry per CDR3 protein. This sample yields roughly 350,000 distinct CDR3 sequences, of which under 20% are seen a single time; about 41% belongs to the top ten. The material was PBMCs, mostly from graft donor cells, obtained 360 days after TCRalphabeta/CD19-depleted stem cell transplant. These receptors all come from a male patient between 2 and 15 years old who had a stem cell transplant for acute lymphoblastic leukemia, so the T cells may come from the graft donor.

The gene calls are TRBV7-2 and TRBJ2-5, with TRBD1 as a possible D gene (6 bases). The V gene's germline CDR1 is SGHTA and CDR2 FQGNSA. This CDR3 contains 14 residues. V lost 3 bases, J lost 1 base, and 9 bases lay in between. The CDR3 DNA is TGTGCCAGCAGCTTCCGACAGGTCCAAGAGACCCAGTACTTC. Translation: CASSFRQVQETQYF.

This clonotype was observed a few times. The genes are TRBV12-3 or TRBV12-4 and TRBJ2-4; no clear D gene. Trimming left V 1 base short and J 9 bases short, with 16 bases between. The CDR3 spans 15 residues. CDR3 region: CASSLGISWEGIQYF. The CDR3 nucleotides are TGTGCCAGCAGTTTAGGGATTAGCTGGGAAGGCATTCAGTACTTC.